Shown below are 20 T cell receptor beta chains from a single sample sequenced in a study of OX40 agonist ivuxolimab in advanced cancers. Measured with immunoSEQ multiplex PCR; TCRdb has only the in-frame clones, and not every one. Among tens of thousands of clones listed, more than 80% were seen once. Material: CD4+ or CD8+ T cells sorted from blood, obtained in a trial of the OX40 agonist ivuxolimab. The receptors come from an adult with an advanced solid tumor such as melanoma, head and neck, liver or kidney cancer.

The count of this clone is one. The V and J genes are TRBV7-6 and TRBJ2-1, with 8 nucleotides matching TRBD1. Germline loops: CDR1 SGHVS, CDR2 FNYEAQ. Unmatched junction bases numbered 3, after V lost 5 bases and J lost 3 bases. The CDR3 contains 14 residues. In DNA, the CDR3 is TGTGCCAGCAGCATACAGGGGGGCTACAATGAGCAGTTCTTC. Its protein product is CASSIQGGYNEQFF.

V usage is TRBV7-9 and J usage is TRBJ1-2; D remains unclear. V lost 5 bases and J lost 3, with 16 bases in between. Germline loops: CDR1 SEHNR, CDR2 FQNEAQ (reference sequence). This CDR3 comprises 15 residues. CDR3 in amino acids: CASSPRPPGDYGYTF. CDR3 bases: TGTGCCAGCAGCCCCCGGCCCCCCGGGGACTATGGCTACACCTTC.

The chain couples TRBV2 to TRBJ2-5; 11 positions match TRBD1. The V gene end was trimmed by 5 bases and the J gene end by 4 bases; junction bases not matched to a gene: 9. The length of the CDR3 is 16 residues. Germline CDR1 and CDR2: SNHLY and FYNNEI. For the CDR3, the DNA is TGTGCCAGCAGTCCGGTTGGGACAGGGGGATCAGAGACCCAGTACTTC. It encodes CASSPVGTGGSETQYF. The full variable domain, with the rest looked up from reference TRBV2 and TRBJ2-5, is EPEVTQTPSHQVTQMGQEVILRCVPISNHLYFYWYRQILGQKVEFLVSFYNNEISEKSEIFDDQFSVERPDGSNFTLKIRSTKLEDSAMYFCASSPVGTGGSETQYFGPGTRLLVL.

The chain carries TRBV7-2 and TRBJ2-3; weak D call: TRBD2 (6 bases). V lost 1 base and J lost 4, with 18 bases in between. CDR3 length equals 17 residues. From germline, CDR1 is SGHTA and CDR2 FQGNSA. The CDR3 here is CASSLGTWGVKSDTQYF. The CDR3 DNA is TGTGCCAGCAGCTTAGGGACTTGGGGGGTCAAATCAGATACGCAGTATTTT.

V usage is TRBV6-5 and J usage is TRBJ2-7, with D perhaps matching TRBD1 (5 bases). V was clipped by 5 bases and J by 9 bases, with 20 bases between them. CDR1 and CDR2 (germline): MNHEY, SVGAGI. The CDR3 is made up of 14 amino acids. The CDR3 sequence is CASSPQGLLARQYF. In DNA form, the CDR3 reads TGTGCCAGCAGTCCCCAGGGCCTTCTTGCGCGGCAGTACTTC.

This chain uses TRBV28 with TRBJ2-7; tentatively, D is TRBD1 (5 bases). This CDR3 region has 13 residues. V was trimmed by 7 bases and J by 5 bases, leaving 15 bases between them. Looked up from germline, CDR1 is MDHEN and CDR2 is SYDVKM. CDR3 residues: CASTVSWGDEQYF. The DNA of the CDR3 is TGTGCCAGCACAGTTTCTTGGGGCGACGAGCAGTACTTC. Complete variable domain (other parts from reference TRBV28 and TRBJ2-7): DVKVTQSSRYLVKRTGEKVFLECVQDMDHENMFWYRQDPGLGLRLIYFSYDVKMKEKGDIPEGYSVSREKKERFSLILESASTNQTSMYLCASTVSWGDEQYFGPGTRLTVT.

The chain has TRBV21-1 and TRBJ1-5. TRBV21-1 is termed a pseudogene. The CDR3 sequence is 14 residues long. The CDR3 DNA follows: TGTGCCAGCAGCAAAGCCCCCACCAATCAGCCCCAGCATTTT. It encodes CASSKAPTNQPQHF.

Of note for this clone: One end of the junction does not line up with germline, which may come from a read error. The same CDR3 is also encoded by other DNA sequences in this sample. The chain uses TRBV11-2 and TRBJ2-1; TRBD2 aligns across 10 bases. CDR3 length: 18 amino acids. CDR1 and CDR2 (germline): SGHAT, FQNNGV. CDR3 nucleotide sequence: TGCGCCAGCAGCTTAAGGGCTAGCGGGGGTTTCTCCTACAATGAGCAGTTCTTC. Protein sequence: CASSLRASGGFSYNEQFF.

This chain uses TRBV5-1 with TRBJ2-7, with 10 bases that match TRBD2. The CDR3 runs 16 residues. V shed 1 base and J 4 bases; nucleotides not matched to a gene: 8. Looked up from germline, CDR1 is SGHRS and CDR2 is YFSETQ. In nucleotides, the CDR3 is TGCGCCAGCAGCTTGTCGGCTAGCGGGGGACAGTACGAGCAGTACTTC. It translates to CASSLSASGGQYEQYF.

The genes are TRBV5-1 and TRBJ1-6, with a possible D match to TRBD1 (5 bases). Germline V gives CDR1 SGHRS, CDR2 YFSETQ. V was pared by 0 bases and J by 10 bases, with 11 bases between. The CDR3 covers 14 residues. CDR3 DNA: TGCGCCAGCAGCTTGGACATCGGGGGGTCACCCCTCCACTTT. Protein: CASSLDIGGSPLHF. Complete variable domain (other parts from reference TRBV5-1 and TRBJ1-6): KAGVTQTPRYLIKTRGQQVTLSCSPISGHRSVSWYQQTPGQGLQFLFEYFSETQRNKGNFPGRFSGRQFSNSRSEMNVSTLELGDSALYLCASSLDIGGSPLHFGNGTRLTVT.

The chain is built from TRBV6-1 and TRBJ2-5; D is unresolved. The CDR3 sequence is 13 residues long. The germline gives CDR1 MNHNS, CDR2 SASEGT. The V gene lost 6 bases and the J gene lost 1 base, with 9 bases spanning the gap. The CDR3 protein is CASRGQVQETQYF. The CDR3 nucleotides are TGTGCCAGCAGAGGTCAGGTCCAAGAGACCCAGTACTTC.

The genes are TRBV5-1 and TRBJ2-3; 9 positions match TRBD2. The germline V gene has CDR1 SGHRS and CDR2 YFSETQ. The CDR3 is made up of 14 amino acids. The V segment lost 4 bases and the J segment 5 bases; nucleotides outside the gene matches: 5. CDR3 sequence reads: CASSPGLAEDTQYF. As DNA, the CDR3 is TGCGCCAGCAGCCCGGGACTAGCAGAAGATACGCAGTATTTT.

The V call is TRBV5-1, the J call TRBJ1-2; D is ambiguous. V dropped 2 bases and J dropped 8 bases, with 10 bases sitting between them. This CDR3 region has 12 residues. Looked up from germline, CDR1 is SGHRS and CDR2 is YFSETQ. The CDR3 region is CASSFGESGYTF. The CDR3 nucleotides are TGCGCCAGCAGCTTCGGGGAATCCGGCTACACCTTC.

The CDR3 bases are TGTGCCAGCAGTCGAACTCGGGGGGGTAGCTATGGCTACACCTTC. Translation gives CASSRTRGGSYGYTF. V usage is TRBV28 and J usage is TRBJ1-2; a possible D gene is TRBD1 (5 bases). V dropped 5 bases and J dropped 4 bases, with 17 bases sitting between them. CDR1 MDHEN and CDR2 SYDVKM come from the germline V gene. The CDR3 is 15 residues long.

This chain joins TRBV29-1 and TRBJ1-6; D perhaps matches TRBD1 (6 bases). Per the germline V gene, CDR1 is SQVTM and CDR2 is ANQGSEA. CDR3 length equals 13 residues. Trimming shortened V by 7 bases and J by 6 bases, and 13 bases separated the two germline ends. This chain's CDR3 is CSARQDPNSPLHF. CDR3 bases: TGCAGCGCTAGACAGGACCCTAATTCACCCCTCCACTTT.

This chain links TRBV27 with TRBJ1-5; D unclear. V shed 2 bases and J shed 7 bases, with 6 bases lying between them. CDR3 length equals 12 residues. Germline V gives CDR1 MNHEY, CDR2 SMNVEV (reference sequence). The CDR3 sequence: CASSLRRQPQHF. DNA for the CDR3: TGTGCCAGCAGTTTAAGGCGACAGCCCCAGCATTTT.

The CDR3 loop reads CATSRVLAGEQYF. For the CDR3, the DNA is TGTGCCACCAGCAGAGTCCTAGCGGGCGAGCAGTACTTC. The chain employs TRBV15 and TRBJ2-7; 8 bases align to TRBD2. CDR3 size: 13 residues. V shed 1 base and J 6 bases; nucleotides not matched to a gene: 2. The germline V gene encodes CDR1 LNHNV and CDR2 YYDKDF (reference sequence).

The chain couples TRBV5-4 to TRBJ2-7; 9 positions match TRBD1. Germline V gene data show CDR1 as SGHNT and CDR2 as YYREEE (reference sequence). The CDR3 contains 13 residues. Trimming cost V 7 bases and J 4 bases; bases outside gene matches: 6. The CDR3 is CASSQGAVYEQYF. DNA for the CDR3: TGTGCCAGCTCACAGGGGGCGGTTTACGAGCAGTACTTC.

The chain is built from TRBV28 and TRBJ1-1; D is unclear. Germline-derived CDR1 and CDR2 are MDHEN and SYDVKM. Trimming removed 6 bases from V and 4 bases from J, with 9 bases in between. The CDR3 spans 12 residues. The chain's CDR3 is CASSLISTEAFF. DNA of the CDR3: TGTGCCAGCAGCCTTATTAGCACTGAAGCTTTCTTT.

This rearrangement joins TRBV19 to TRBJ1-5; D unclear. This CDR3 spans 13 amino acids. CDR1 LNHDA and CDR2 SQIVND come from the germline V gene (reference sequence). Trimming removed 5 bases from V and 6 bases from J, with 11 bases in between. CDR3 protein: CASSPGSGQPQHF. The CDR3 DNA reads as TGTGCCAGTAGTCCCGGTAGCGGTCAGCCCCAGCATTTT.